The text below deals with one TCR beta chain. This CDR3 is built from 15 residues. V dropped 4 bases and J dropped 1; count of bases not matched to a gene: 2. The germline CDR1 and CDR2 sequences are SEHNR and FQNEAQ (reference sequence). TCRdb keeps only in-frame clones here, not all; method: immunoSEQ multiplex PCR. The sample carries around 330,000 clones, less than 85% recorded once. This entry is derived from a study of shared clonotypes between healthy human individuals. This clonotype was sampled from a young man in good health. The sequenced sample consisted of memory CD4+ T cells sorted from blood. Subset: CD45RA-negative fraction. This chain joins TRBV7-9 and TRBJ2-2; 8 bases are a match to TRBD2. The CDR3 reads CASSSTSENTGELFF. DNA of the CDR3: TGTGCCAGCAGCTCGACTAGCGAGAACACCGGGGAGCTGTTTTTT.